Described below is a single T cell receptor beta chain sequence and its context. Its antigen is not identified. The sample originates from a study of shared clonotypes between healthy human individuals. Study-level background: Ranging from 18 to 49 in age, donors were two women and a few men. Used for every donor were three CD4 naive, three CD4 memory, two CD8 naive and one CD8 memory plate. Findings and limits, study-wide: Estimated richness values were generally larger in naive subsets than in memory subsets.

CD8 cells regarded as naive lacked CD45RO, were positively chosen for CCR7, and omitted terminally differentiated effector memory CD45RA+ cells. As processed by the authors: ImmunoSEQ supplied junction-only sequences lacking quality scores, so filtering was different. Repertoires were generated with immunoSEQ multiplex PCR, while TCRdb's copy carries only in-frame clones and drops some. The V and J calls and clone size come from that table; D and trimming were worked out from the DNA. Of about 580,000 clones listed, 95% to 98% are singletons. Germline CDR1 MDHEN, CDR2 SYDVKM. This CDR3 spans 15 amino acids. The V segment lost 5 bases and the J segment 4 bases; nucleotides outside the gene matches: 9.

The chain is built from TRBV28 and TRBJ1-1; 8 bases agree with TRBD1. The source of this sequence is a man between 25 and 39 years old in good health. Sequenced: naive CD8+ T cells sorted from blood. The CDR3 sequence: CASSEDREEGTEAFF. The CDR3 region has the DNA TGTGCCAGCAGTGAGGACAGGGAGGAAGGCACTGAAGCTTTCTTT.